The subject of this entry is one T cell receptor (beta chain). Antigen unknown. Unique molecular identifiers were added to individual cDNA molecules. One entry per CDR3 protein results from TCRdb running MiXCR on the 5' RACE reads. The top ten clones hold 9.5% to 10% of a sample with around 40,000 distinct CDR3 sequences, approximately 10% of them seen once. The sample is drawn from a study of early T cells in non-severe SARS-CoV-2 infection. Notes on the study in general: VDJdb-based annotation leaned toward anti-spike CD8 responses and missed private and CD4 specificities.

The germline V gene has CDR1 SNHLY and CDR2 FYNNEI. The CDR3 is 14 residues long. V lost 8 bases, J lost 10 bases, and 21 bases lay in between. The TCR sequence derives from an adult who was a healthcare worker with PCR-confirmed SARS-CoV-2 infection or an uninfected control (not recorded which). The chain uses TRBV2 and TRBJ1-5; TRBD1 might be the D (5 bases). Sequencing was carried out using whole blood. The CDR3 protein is CASSGGASYPPQHF. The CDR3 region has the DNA TGTGCCAGCTCAGGAGGGGCATCCTATCCACCCCAGCATTTT.